Listed here are 28 T cell receptor beta chains from one sample, sequenced in a study of T cells after yellow fever vaccination. TCRdb re-called the 5' RACE reads with MiXCR, one entry per CDR3 protein. The sample yields some 250,000 distinct CDR3 sequences, less than 9% seen once. The starting material was CD4+ T cells sorted from PBMCs, obtained 15 days after the yellow fever booster vaccination. The receptors derive from a man in his thirties or forties who received the YFV17D yellow fever vaccine.

This clonotype was detected ten times or more. V gene TRBV28 combines with J gene TRBJ2-3; D is unresolved. The CDR3 consists of 14 residues. With 5 bases removed from V and 0 bases from J, the gap between germline ends came to 9 bases. Looked up from germline, CDR1 is MDHEN and CDR2 is SYDVKM. CDR3 sequence: CASSRSGSTDTQYF. DNA for the CDR3: TGTGCCAGCAGTCGGAGTGGTAGCACAGATACGCAGTATTTT.

This clonotype was counted ten times or more. The rearrangement uses TRBV3-2 and TRBJ1-1. TRBV3-2 is termed a pseudogene. The CDR3 runs to 17 residues. The CDR3 protein is CASSYYSRRTLNTEAFF. CDR3 nucleotide sequence: TGTGCCAGCAGTTACTATAGCAGGAGAACCCTGAACACTGAAGCTTTCTTT.

In this sample, this clonotype turned up a few times. The chain uses TRBV5-4 and TRBJ2-2; the match to TRBD1 covers 11 bases. CDR1 SGHNT and CDR2 YYREEE come from the germline V gene (reference sequence). V dropped 4 bases and J dropped 6; count of bases not matched to a gene: 8. The CDR3 is made up of 16 amino acids. The CDR3 loop is CASSPRTGGNAGELFF. For the CDR3, the DNA is TGTGCCAGCAGCCCGCGGACAGGGGGCAACGCCGGGGAGCTGTTTTTT.

This clonotype turned up a few times. The chain carries TRBV21-1 and TRBJ1-3. TRBV21-1 is a recognized pseudogene. There are 17 residues in the CDR3. DNA for the CDR3: TGTGCCAGCAGCAAAGAGGGCAGTCCCTTCTCTGGAAACACCATATATTTT. The encoded protein is CASSKEGSPFSGNTIYF.

The gene calls are TRBV10-3 and TRBJ2-7; no reliable D call. CDR3 length equals 12 residues. Germline CDR1 and CDR2: ENHRY and SYGVKD. Deletions cut 6 bases from V and 2 bases from J, with 8 bases between. As DNA, the CDR3 is TGTGCCATCAGCCTCGCAGCCTACGAGCAGTACTTC. This translates into CAISLAAYEQYF.

Only a few counts were recorded for this clonotype. The J gene is TRBJ2-2, the V gene TRBV30; 13 bases align to TRBD2. J lost 6 bases, V lost 0 bases, and 7 bases had no gene match. The length of the CDR3 is 17 residues. Germline lookup yields CDR1 GTSNPN and CDR2 SVGIG (reference sequence). CDR3 loop: CAWSVRTSGRAAGELFF. In DNA, the CDR3 is TGTGCCTGGAGTGTACGAACTAGCGGGAGGGCCGCCGGGGAGCTGTTTTTT.

Regarding this clonotype: An end of the junction does not agree with germline; a read error may underlie this. The chain links TRBV5-1 to TRBJ2-2; D is possibly TRBD1 (6 bases). Germline CDR1 reads SGHRS; CDR2 reads YFSETQ. This CDR3 comprises 18 residues. In nucleotides, the CDR3 is TGCCCCAGCAGCAGCGCAATCGGGCAGGGGTCGTACACCGGGGAGCTGTTTTTT. Encoded protein: CPSSSAIGQGSYTGELFF.

This clonotype appeared many times. The genes are TRBV5-6 and TRBJ1-5; D ambiguous. CDR1 and CDR2 (germline): SGHDT, YYEEEE. This CDR3 is built from 13 residues. V shed 2 bases and J shed 10 bases, with 13 bases lying between them. The CDR3 reads CASSLGMDDPQHF. DNA of the CDR3: TGTGCCAGCAGCTTAGGTATGGACGACCCCCAGCATTTT.

The gene calls are TRBV28 and TRBJ2-7; weak D call: TRBD2 (6 bases). This CDR3 spans 14 amino acids. Trimming shortened V by 6 bases and J by 4 bases, and 16 bases separated the two germline ends. The germline V gene encodes CDR1 MDHEN and CDR2 SYDVKM. The CDR3 DNA is TGTGCCAGCAGATCGGGACTCCCCGGATACGAGCAGTACTTC. It translates to CASRSGLPGYEQYF.

The V gene is TRBV18, the J gene TRBJ2-7, with 10 bases aligning to TRBD2. Germline CDR1 and CDR2: KGHSH and LQKENI. This CDR3 is 19 amino acids long. V shed 0 bases and J 2 bases; nucleotides not matched to a gene: 13. CDR3 in amino acids: CASSPPPLWTSGLTYEQYF. CDR3 in DNA: TGTGCCAGCTCACCACCTCCCCTTTGGACTAGCGGACTTACCTACGAGCAGTACTTC. Supplemented by reference TRBV18 and TRBJ2-7, the full variable domain reads NAGVMQNPRHLVRRRGQEARLRCSPMKGHSHVYWYRQLPEEGLKFMVYLQKENIIDESGMPKERFSAEFPKEGPSILRIQQVVRGDSAAYFCASSPPPLWTSGLTYEQYFGPGTRLTVT.

This clonotype was observed a few times. V gene TRBV5-1 combines with J gene TRBJ1-1; tentative D call: TRBD1 (6 bases). The germline V gene encodes CDR1 SGHRS and CDR2 YFSETQ. V was trimmed by 0 bases and J by 0 bases, leaving 12 bases between them. This CDR3 comprises 16 residues. In DNA, the CDR3 is TGCGCCAGCAGCTTGGATGGGGGCACCCTGAACACTGAAGCTTTCTTT. Protein sequence: CASSLDGGTLNTEAFF.

The chain employs TRBV5-4 and TRBJ1-1; maybe TRBD1 (5 bases). Germline CDR1 and CDR2: SGHNT and YYREEE (reference sequence). The CDR3 totals 14 residues. The V end lost 0 bases, the J end lost 4 bases, and 10 bases lay between the germline ends. CDR3 in amino acids: CASSLGSGPTEAFF. CDR3 nucleotide sequence: TGTGCCAGCAGCTTGGGGTCAGGGCCCACTGAAGCTTTCTTT.

V gene TRBV6-2 or TRBV6-3 combines with J gene TRBJ2-7; 7 bases agree with TRBD2. V lost 7 bases, J lost 0 bases, and 9 bases stayed unmatched. Germline V lookup: CDR1 MNHEY, CDR2 SVGEGT. This CDR3 has 15 amino acids. DNA of the CDR3: TGTGCCAGCAAATTAGGCGGGAGAAACTCCTACGAGCAGTACTTC. Translated, it gives CASKLGGRNSYEQYF.

Comments on this clonotype: Sequence at one end of the junction differs from germline and may be a read error. This chain links TRBV20-1 with TRBJ2-2; D perhaps matches TRBD2 (5 bases). In germline, CDR1 is DFQATT, CDR2 SNEGSKA (reference sequence). The CDR3 is 16 residues long. CDR3 nucleotides: TGCTGTGCTAGAATCCTAGAATCGGGAATGAGCGGGGAGCTGTTTTTT. It encodes CCARILESGMSGELFF.

The chain uses TRBV6-1 and TRBJ2-3; 8 nucleotides line up with TRBD1. Germline CDR1 is MNHNS and CDR2 is SASEGT. The CDR3 sequence is 16 residues long. The J segment lost 8 bases and the V segment lost 5 bases, leaving 15 bases of the junction unmatched. In nucleotides, the CDR3 is TGTGCCAGCAGTACCCGGACAGGGAAAAAGTCCGCTACGCAGTATTTT. Its protein product is CASSTRTGKKSATQYF.

This clonotype was counted ten times or more. The J gene is TRBJ2-3, the V gene TRBV20-1; no definite D call. V lost 3 bases, J lost 0 bases, and 10 bases lay in between. The CDR3 has 14 residues. The germline V gene encodes CDR1 DFQATT and CDR2 SNEGSKA (reference sequence). The CDR3 sequence is CSASRQASTDTQYF. In DNA form, the CDR3 reads TGCAGTGCTAGCCGGCAGGCTAGCACAGATACGCAGTATTTT.

The chain has TRBV7-9 and TRBJ2-7, with TRBD2 matching 11 bases. CDR1 and CDR2 (germline): SEHNR, FQNEAQ (reference sequence). The CDR3 spans 17 residues. V was clipped by 0 bases and J by 4 bases; unmatched bases: 8. CDR3 DNA: TGTGCCAGCAGCTTAGCAGGCTATACTAGCGGGAGATACGAGCAGTACTTC. Its protein product is CASSLAGYTSGRYEQYF.

CDR3 region: CATSRTDRKANYGYTF. The DNA for the CDR3 is TGTGCCACCAGCAGAACAGACCGTAAAGCTAACTATGGCTACACCTTC. V and J are TRBV15 and TRBJ1-2, with D unclear. The V end was cut by 2 bases, the J end by 0 bases, with 13 bases between. Germline CDR1 LNHNV, CDR2 YYDKDF (reference sequence). There are 16 residues in the CDR3.

This clonotype was recorded a few times. V is TRBV2 and J is TRBJ2-7; 8 positions agree with TRBD1. CDR1 is SNHLY and CDR2 is FYNNEI in the germline V gene. V shed 3 bases and J 4 bases; nucleotides not matched to a gene: 8. The CDR3 has 15 amino acids. The CDR3 sequence is CASSDRTGLPYEQYF. The CDR3 DNA sequence: TGTGCCAGCAGTGATAGGACAGGGCTTCCATACGAGCAGTACTTC.

The chain links TRBV20-1 to TRBJ2-7, with 14 bases lining up with TRBD2. With V trimmed by 6 bases and J by 5 bases, 6 bases remained unmatched. Germline lookup yields CDR1 DFQATT and CDR2 SNEGSKA (reference sequence). The CDR3 contains 14 residues. This CDR3 reads CSATRLAGGDEQYF. CDR3 bases: TGCAGTGCCACGCGACTAGCGGGAGGGGACGAGCAGTACTTC.

This chain uses TRBV25-1 with TRBJ2-7, with unresolved D. CDR1 and CDR2 from the germline V gene are MGHDK and SYGVNS. Deletions cut 8 bases from V and 2 bases from J, with 13 bases between. This CDR3 is built from 13 residues. Here the CDR3 reads CASQSRNAYEQYF. The CDR3 DNA sequence: TGTGCCAGCCAAAGCAGGAATGCCTACGAGCAGTACTTC.

The chain combines TRBV19 with TRBJ1-4; D remains unclear. Trimming removed 4 bases at V and 8 bases at J, with 11 bases between. Germline CDR1 reads LNHDA; CDR2 reads SQIVND (reference sequence). The CDR3 spans 13 residues. CDR3 DNA: TGTGCCAGTAGTAAGGGCCCTTTGGAAAAACTGTTTTTT. This codes for CASSKGPLEKLFF.

The chain has TRBV28 and TRBJ2-6, with 7 positions matching TRBD1. V trimming: 6 bases; J trimming: 2 bases; junction bases outside the gene matches: 10. Per the germline V gene, CDR1 is MDHEN and CDR2 is SYDVKM. This CDR3 spans 17 amino acids. The CDR3 loop is CASSHLSQGAGANVLTF. CDR3 in DNA: TGTGCCAGCAGCCACCTTTCCCAGGGGGCTGGGGCCAACGTCCTGACTTTC.

In this sample, this clonotype turned up many times. This chain links TRBV6-4 with TRBJ2-1, with 7 bases matching TRBD1. Germline V gene lookup returns CDR1 MRHNA and CDR2 SNTAGT. The CDR3 loop spans 13 amino acids. V shed 2 bases and J 9 bases; nucleotides not matched to a gene: 4. CDR3 sequence (DNA): TGTGCCAGCAGTGACAGGGGGCAAAGTGAGCAGTTCTTC. Translating gives CASSDRGQSEQFF.

This clonotype was observed a handful of times. CDR3 nucleotide sequence: TGCGCCAGCAGCCAAGAACCTCAGGCGGGTCAGCCCCAGCATTTT. Its protein is CASSQEPQAGQPQHF. This chain joins TRBV4-1 and TRBJ1-5; no reliable D call. CDR1 MGHRA and CDR2 YSYEKL come from the germline V gene. The ends were cut back, 0 bases at V and 6 bases at J, with 12 bases in the middle. There are 15 residues in the CDR3.

This clonotype was found a few times. This sequence joins TRBV6-5 and TRBJ1-2, with 7 nucleotides matching TRBD1. This CDR3 has 12 amino acids. Germline CDR1 reads MNHEY; CDR2 reads SVGAGI. V was pared by 7 bases and J by 7 bases, with 6 bases of the junction left unmatched. The CDR3 coding sequence is TGTGCCAGCACCAACAGGGGAGGTGGCTACACCTTC. Translating gives CASTNRGGGYTF.

This clonotype was seen at least ten times. The rearrangement joins TRBV6-2 or TRBV6-3 to TRBJ2-1; 7 nucleotides line up with TRBD2. CDR1 MNHEY and CDR2 SVGEGT come from the germline V gene. The CDR3 covers 17 residues. Trimming at V came to 0 bases and at J to 0 bases, leaving 5 bases not matched to a gene. The CDR3 DNA sequence: TGTGCCAGCAGTTACTCGACTAGCTGGCCCTCCTACAATGAGCAGTTCTTC. Translated: CASSYSTSWPSYNEQFF.

V is TRBV27 and J is TRBJ1-1; D call uncertain. Germline V gene lookup returns CDR1 MNHEY and CDR2 SMNVEV (reference sequence). CDR3 length: 15 amino acids. Trimming removed 1 base from V and 7 bases from J, with 16 bases in between. CDR3 in DNA: TGTGCCAGCAGTTTATTCCCGACCGTAGGTCTTGAAGCTTTCTTT. It translates to CASSLFPTVGLEAFF.